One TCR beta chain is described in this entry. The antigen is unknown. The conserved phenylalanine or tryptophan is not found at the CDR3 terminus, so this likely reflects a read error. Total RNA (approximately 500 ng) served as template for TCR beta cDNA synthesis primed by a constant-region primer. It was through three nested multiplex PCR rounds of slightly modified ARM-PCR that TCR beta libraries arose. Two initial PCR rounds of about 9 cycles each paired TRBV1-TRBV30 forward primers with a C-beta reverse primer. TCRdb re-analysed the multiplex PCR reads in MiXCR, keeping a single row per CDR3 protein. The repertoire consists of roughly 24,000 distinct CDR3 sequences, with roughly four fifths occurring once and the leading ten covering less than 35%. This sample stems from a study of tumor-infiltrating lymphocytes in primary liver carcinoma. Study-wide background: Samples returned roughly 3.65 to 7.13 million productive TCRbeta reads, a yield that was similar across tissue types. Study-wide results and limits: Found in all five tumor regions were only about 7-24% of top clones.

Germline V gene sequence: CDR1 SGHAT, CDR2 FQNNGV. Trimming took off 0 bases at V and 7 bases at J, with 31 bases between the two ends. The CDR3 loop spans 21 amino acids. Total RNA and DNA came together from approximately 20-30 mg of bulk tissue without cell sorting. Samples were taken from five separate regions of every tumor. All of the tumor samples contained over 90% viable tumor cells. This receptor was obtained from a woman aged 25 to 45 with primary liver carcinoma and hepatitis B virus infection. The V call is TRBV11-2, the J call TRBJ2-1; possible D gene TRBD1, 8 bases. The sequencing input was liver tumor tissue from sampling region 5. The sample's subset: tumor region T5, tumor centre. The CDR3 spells CASSLEQGARRERGHYNEQFS. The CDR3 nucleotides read TGTGCCAGCAGCTTAGAGCAGGGGGCGAGGCGGGAGAGGGGGCACTATAATGAGCAGTTCTCC.